The rows below give T cell receptor beta chains drawn from one sample of a study of shared clonotypes between healthy human individuals. TCRdb's table, derived via immunoSEQ multiplex PCR, lists solely in-frame clones and lacks some. The sample consists of 150,000 to 200,000 clones, just under 95% of them appearing once. The sample comprised naive CD4+ T cells sorted from blood. These receptors were collected from a woman in her 30s in good health. The conserved cysteine and the conserved F or W are not part of the CDR3 here. D genes are given only for firm matches. Size values are once, few and many counts, or a class for expanded clones, and some rows have none.

TRBV4-1	-	TRBJ2-7	few	ASSQDLGPTYEQY
TRBV2	TRBD2	TRBJ2-3	-	ASSELSGKPTDTQY
TRBV28	-	TRBJ1-5	-	ASRDSNQPQH
TRBV19	-	TRBJ2-5	-	ASSIWADRLGEQY
TRBV15	-	TRBJ2-7	-	ATQDVPGSGQY
TRBV6-6	-	TRBJ2-7	-	ASSRDGTYEQY
TRBV18	-	TRBJ2-2	-	ASSPPVQANTGELF
TRBV28	-	TRBJ1-2	-	ASSFEGGSGYT
TRBV28	-	TRBJ1-6	-	ASSRGVGLGSPLH
TRBV10-1	TRBD1	TRBJ2-5	once	ASIGRDSKRRETQY
TRBV6-5	-	TRBJ1-1	-	ASSYSSGRGNTEAF
TRBV19	-	TRBJ1-5	-	ASSKGSSQGQPQH
TRBV5-1	-	TRBJ2-2	-	ASSNQGRTVAGELF
TRBV2	TRBD1	TRBJ2-7	-	ASSVQGGAYEQY
TRBV6-1	-	TRBJ1-5	-	ASSVLGQGQPQH
TRBV5-1	TRBD1	TRBJ1-1	-	ASSFTGGVNTEAF
TRBV5-6	-	TRBJ2-7	-	ASSPLTPTGNEQY
TRBV18	-	TRBJ2-7	-	ASSPFHREEQY
TRBV25-1	TRBD2	TRBJ2-5	-	ASSAGSGNRETQY
TRBV7-8	-	TRBJ2-7	once	ASSLFARSENEQY
TRBV18	-	TRBJ2-5	-	ASSPGQGFLETQY
TRBV19	-	TRBJ1-1	-	ASNEATEAF
TRBV7-2	-	TRBJ2-7	-	ASSLGQGLPYEQY
TRBV18	-	TRBJ1-5	-	ASSPPSISNQPQH
TRBV7-8	-	TRBJ1-5	-	ASSFSGYSNQPQH
TRBV5-6	-	TRBJ2-5	-	ASSLDSRKTQY
TRBV5-4	TRBD2	TRBJ2-2	-	AVKDKGGRPGELF
TRBV18	-	TRBJ1-1	-	ASSPGDGLNTEAF
TRBV2	-	TRBJ2-2	-	ASSALRTANTGELF
TRBV28	-	TRBJ1-1	-	ASRTPSYTEAF
TRBV18	-	TRBJ1-5	once	ASSPRDTNQPQH
TRBV2	-	TRBJ2-4	-	ASSSDSLAKNIQY
TRBV28	-	TRBJ1-2	-	ASSKQGADYGYT
TRBV2	TRBD1	TRBJ1-5	-	ASSSTGDQPQH
TRBV7-2	TRBD1	-	-	ASSWDRGFYEQY
TRBV28	-	TRBJ2-5	-	ASSSGQQETQY
TRBV5-8	-	TRBJ2-5	once	ASSLGPIRAREQY
TRBV5-1	-	TRBJ2-1	-	ASSLGGRYDEQF
TRBV27	-	TRBJ2-7	-	ASSSESQGRNEQY
TRBV28	-	TRBJ2-1	-	ASSLSSGEQF